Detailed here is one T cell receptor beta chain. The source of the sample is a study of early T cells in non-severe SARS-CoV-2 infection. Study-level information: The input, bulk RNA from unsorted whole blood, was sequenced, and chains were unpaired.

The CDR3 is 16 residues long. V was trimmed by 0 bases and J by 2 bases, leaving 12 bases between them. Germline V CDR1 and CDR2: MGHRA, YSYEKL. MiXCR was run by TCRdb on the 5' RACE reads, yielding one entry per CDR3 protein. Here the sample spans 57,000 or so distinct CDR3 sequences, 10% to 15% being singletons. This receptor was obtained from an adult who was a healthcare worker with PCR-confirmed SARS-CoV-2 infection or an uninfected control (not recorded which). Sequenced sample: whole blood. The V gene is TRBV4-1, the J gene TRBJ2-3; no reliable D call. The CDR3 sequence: CASSQEAYPNTDTQYF. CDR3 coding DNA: TGCGCCAGCAGCCAAGAGGCCTACCCCAACACAGATACGCAGTATTTT.